The 15 T cell receptor beta chains listed next were all sequenced from one sample in a study of T cells after yellow fever vaccination. In TCRdb, the 5' RACE reads were re-called with MiXCR into one record per CDR3 protein. This table holds 610,000 or so distinct CDR3 sequences, roughly an eighth found once. The material sequenced was PBMCs, taken on the day of the yellow fever booster vaccination. Source of these receptors: a man aged 30 to 39 who received the YFV17D yellow fever vaccine.

Only a few counts were recorded for this clonotype. The chain joins TRBV4-3 to TRBJ2-1; 10 bases align to TRBD2. CDR3 length: 16 residues. J lost 4 bases, V lost 3 bases, and 6 bases had no gene match. Per germline, CDR1 LGHNA and CDR2 YSLEER. The CDR3 is CASSHDTSGTYNEQFF. The CDR3 coding sequence is TGCGCCAGCAGCCATGATACTAGCGGGACTTACAATGAGCAGTTCTTC.

The genes are TRBV20-1 and TRBJ2-7; D assignment may be TRBD1 or TRBD2 (5 bases each). The CDR3 length is 13 residues. V was clipped by 3 bases and J by 5 bases, with 14 bases between them. From germline, CDR1 is DFQATT and CDR2 SNEGSKA (reference sequence). The CDR3 is CSARDFGGHEQYF. CDR3 DNA: TGCAGTGCTAGGGACTTTGGGGGACACGAGCAGTACTTC.

This clonotype was observed a few times. The chain joins TRBV11-2 to TRBJ1-2; D may be TRBD1 (5 bases). Between the trimmed V and J ends, which lost 8 bases and 5 bases, there was a span of 21 bases. In germline, CDR1 is SGHAT, CDR2 FQNNGV. The CDR3 consists of 15 residues. The CDR3 loop is CASRDGRWIQYGYTF. DNA for the CDR3: TGTGCCAGCCGGGACGGGCGGTGGATCCAATATGGCTACACCTTC.

Ten or more counts support this clonotype. The J gene is TRBJ2-5, the V gene TRBV28; D not certain. V was clipped by 9 bases and J by 5 bases, with 13 bases between them. The CDR3 extends over 12 amino acids. The V gene's germline CDR1 is MDHEN and CDR2 SYDVKM. The CDR3 region has the DNA TGTGCCAGTCGGACGCAAGGCGAGACCCAGTACTTC. Translating gives CASRTQGETQYF.

This clonotype has at least ten counts. The chain uses TRBV5-6 and TRBJ2-3; D might be TRBD2 (6 bases). V lost 7 bases to trimming and J lost 8 bases, with 17 bases between them. This CDR3 has 13 amino acids. Germline CDR1 and CDR2: SGHDT and YYEEEE. CDR3 sequence reads: CASRRGVSGTQYF. CDR3 sequence (DNA): TGTGCCAGCCGACGCGGGGTATCGGGTACGCAGTATTTT.

CDR3 residues: CASSYPKAGGISYEQYF. The DNA of the CDR3 is TGTGCCAGCAGTTACCCAAAGGCTGGCGGGATCTCCTACGAGCAGTACTTC. This sequence joins TRBV6-2 or TRBV6-3 and TRBJ2-7; D perhaps matches TRBD2 (6 bases). Trimming cost V 2 bases and J 0 bases, with 17 bases left between them. The CDR3 covers 17 residues. CDR1 MNHEY and CDR2 SVGEGT come from the germline V gene.

The V gene is TRBV10-3, the J gene TRBJ2-5; TRBD2 is a possible D gene (6 bases). This CDR3 region has 13 residues. The germline V and J ends were trimmed by 7 bases and 3 bases, with 12 bases remaining between them. CDR1 is ENHRY, CDR2 SYGVKD, per germline. The CDR3 region is CAIMALAEETQYF. The CDR3, as DNA: TGTGCCATCATGGCTTTAGCGGAAGAGACCCAGTACTTC.

The chain has TRBV10-2 and TRBJ2-7; D gene ambiguous. With 3 bases removed from V and 3 bases from J, the gap between germline ends came to 12 bases. Germline CDR1 and CDR2: WSHSY and SAAADI. The length of the CDR3 is 14 residues. The CDR3 here is CASSDLSWLYEQYF. Here the CDR3 DNA reads TGCGCCAGCAGTGACCTCAGTTGGCTCTACGAGCAGTACTTC.

This clonotype was detected a few times. The chain joins TRBV20-1 to TRBJ2-7; unclear D gene. Germline V gives CDR1 DFQATT, CDR2 SNEGSKA (reference sequence). The CDR3 length is 10 residues. The V gene lost 5 bases and the J gene lost 7 bases, with 9 bases spanning the gap. The CDR3 bases are TGCAGTGCTCCCTTCGCTGAGCAGTACTTC. Amino acids: CSAPFAEQYF.

This clonotype was picked up a small number of times. The junction departs from the called germline gene at one end, perhaps through a read error. The chain has TRBV7-9 and TRBJ1-1; 9 positions agree with TRBD1. The CDR3 is 11 residues long. Germline lookup yields CDR1 SEHNR and CDR2 FQNEAQ (reference sequence). The CDR3 nucleotides read TGTGCCAGCAGCATAGGACAGGGGTGTATCTTT. It translates to CASSIGQGCIF.

V and J are TRBV20-1 and TRBJ2-3; 9 bases fit TRBD2. The ends lost 5 bases at V and 2 bases at J; junction bases unmatched: 11. The CDR3 length is 16 residues. Germline V lookup: CDR1 DFQATT, CDR2 SNEGSKA (reference sequence). CDR3 sequence reads: CSALNSGRGATDTQYF. In DNA, the CDR3 is TGCAGTGCTCTGAATAGCGGGAGAGGGGCCACAGATACGCAGTATTTT.

This clonotype has only a few counts. V and J are TRBV2 and TRBJ2-1; 10 bases align to TRBD2. J lost 7 bases, V lost 7 bases, and 7 bases had no gene match. Germline assignment: CDR1 SNHLY and CDR2 FYNNEI. This CDR3 is built from 14 residues. Here the CDR3 DNA reads TGTGCCAGCAACAAGCGGGAGGGCCGGAATGAGCAGTTCTTC. This codes for CASNKREGRNEQFF. Full variable domain (remainder filled in from reference TRBV2 and TRBJ2-1): EPEVTQTPSHQVTQMGQEVILRCVPISNHLYFYWYRQILGQKVEFLVSFYNNEISEKSEIFDDQFSVERPDGSNFTLKIRSTKLEDSAMYFCASNKREGRNEQFFGPGTRLTVL.

The chain is built from TRBV20-1 and TRBJ1-2, with a tentative D call TRBD1 (6 bases). V lost 6 bases and J lost 8, with 16 bases in between. The CDR3 contains 12 residues. Germline values: CDR1 DFQATT, CDR2 SNEGSKA (reference sequence). The CDR3 sequence: CSASRGRGGYTF. CDR3 nucleotide sequence: TGCAGTGCGTCCAGGGGCCGCGGGGGCTACACCTTC.

This chain's CDR3 is CASKDTALNQPQHF. The CDR3 nucleotides are TGTGCCAGTAAGGACACTGCCCTGAATCAGCCCCAGCATTTT. The rearrangement links TRBV19 to TRBJ1-5; TRBD1 might be the D (5 bases). Germline CDR1 reads LNHDA; CDR2 reads SQIVND (reference sequence). The V end lost 7 bases, the J end lost 4 bases, and 14 bases lay between the germline ends. The CDR3 is 14 residues long.

The chain has TRBV4-3 and TRBJ1-4, with D possibly TRBD1 on 5 matching bases. Looked up from germline, CDR1 is LGHNA and CDR2 is YSLEER. The CDR3 is made up of 14 amino acids. V was cut by 3 bases and J by 6 bases, with 11 bases left in between. CDR3 nucleotide sequence: TGCGCCAGCAGCCAGGCCGAAGGGGATGAAAAACTGTTTTTT. It specifies CASSQAEGDEKLFF.